Following are 22 T cell receptor beta chains from one sample sequenced in a study of cytomegalovirus exposure and HLA in healthy donors. The PCR ran on 60 Vbeta and 13 Jbeta primers. This table comes from immunoSEQ multiplex PCR, and its TCRdb copy is limited to in-frame clones, with some not included. The repertoire holds approximately 150,000 clones, with about four fifths as singletons. Source material: PBMCs. Source of these receptors: a man aged 50 to 60 in good health and CMV-seropositive.

This sequence joins TRBV5-4 and TRBJ2-5; D might be TRBD2 (5 bases). Germline CDR1 and CDR2: SGHNT and YYREEE (reference sequence). The CDR3 has 16 residues. V was cut by 3 bases and J by 7 bases, with 22 bases left in between. The CDR3: CASSSGFGLDPGTQYF. The DNA of the CDR3 is TGTGCCAGCAGCTCTGGGTTCGGACTCGACCCCGGGACCCAGTACTTC.

J is TRBJ2-5 and V is TRBV4-1, with 7 bases matching TRBD2. With V trimmed by 2 bases and J by 5 bases, 11 bases remained unmatched. The germline V gene has CDR1 MGHRA and CDR2 YSYEKL. The CDR3 covers 16 residues. CDR3 bases: TGCGCCAGCAGCCAACTTGGGGGGGGTTCCGTCGAGACCCAGTACTTC. This codes for CASSQLGGGSVETQYF.

DNA of the CDR3: TGTGCCAGCAGCCAAGATCCGAGGAGGACTAGCGGGGAAGAGACCCAGTACTTC. Translating gives CASSQDPRRTSGEETQYF. The J gene is TRBJ2-5, the V gene TRBV14, with 12 positions matching TRBD2. V lost 0 bases, J lost 3 bases, and 8 bases stayed unmatched. CDR1 is SGHDN, CDR2 FVKESK, per germline. The CDR3 loop spans 18 amino acids.

The rearrangement joins TRBV5-4 to TRBJ2-3, with D tentatively TRBD1 (6 bases). CDR1 is SGHNT and CDR2 is YYREEE in the germline V gene (reference sequence). V shed 2 bases and J shed 4 bases, with 14 bases lying between them. This CDR3 has 15 residues. The CDR3, as DNA: TGTGCCAGCAGCTTACAGGGAGTGAGGGCAGATACGCAGTATTTT. It codes for CASSLQGVRADTQYF.

The chain employs TRBV10-2 and TRBJ1-2; D remains unclear. This CDR3 is built from 13 residues. V was clipped by 2 bases and J by 3 bases, with 7 bases between them. Germline CDR1 and CDR2: WSHSY and SAAADI. The CDR3 DNA reads TGCGCCAGCAGTGAGAGCTTCCACTATGGCTACACCTTC. Translated: CASSESFHYGYTF.

The V call is TRBV4-1, the J call TRBJ2-1; TRBD2 is a possible D gene (5 bases). Between the trimmed V and J ends, which lost 2 bases and 0 bases, there was a span of 14 bases. Germline values: CDR1 MGHRA, CDR2 YSYEKL. The CDR3 loop spans 17 amino acids. The CDR3: CASSQQGLLPSYNEQFF. The CDR3 coding sequence is TGCGCCAGCAGCCAACAAGGACTTCTCCCCTCCTACAATGAGCAGTTCTTC.

To note about this clone: An end of the junction differs from the germline gene, which may be a read error. This chain connects TRBV7-9 to TRBJ2-1; 10 positions match TRBD2. CDR3 size: 16 residues. The germline V gene has CDR1 SEHNR and CDR2 FQNEAQ (reference sequence). DNA of the CDR3: TGTTCCAGCAGCCCGTCAAGCGGGAGGGCTAAAAATGAGCAGTTCTTC. Translation gives CSSSPSSGRAKNEQFF.

About this clone: A read error may produce the germline difference seen at one junction end. This chain connects TRBV7-9 to TRBJ2-7; 9 nucleotides agree with TRBD1. The CDR3 covers 15 residues. The germline V gene has CDR1 SEHNR and CDR2 FQNEAQ (reference sequence). The CDR3 DNA reads TGTTCCAGCAGCGTAACAGGGGGCCTCTCCTACGAGCAGTACTTC. Encoded protein: CSSSVTGGLSYEQYF.

The DNA of the CDR3 is TGTGCCAGTAGCAGGGGACAGGGAAACATTCAGTACTTC. Its protein product is CASSRGQGNIQYF. The chain employs TRBV19 and TRBJ2-4, with 9 bases aligning to TRBD1. CDR1 and CDR2 from the germline V gene are LNHDA and SQIVND (reference sequence). V shed 6 bases and J 6 bases; nucleotides not matched to a gene: 3. This CDR3 is 13 amino acids long.

The chain recombines TRBV9 with TRBJ2-1, with D unclear. Germline CDR1 is SGDLS and CDR2 is YYNGEE. The CDR3 contains 15 residues. Trimming took off 2 bases at V and 2 bases at J, with 11 bases between the two ends. The CDR3 DNA follows: TGTGCCAGCAGCGTTGACTCCGGCCCCTACAATGAGCAGTTCTTC. This translates into CASSVDSGPYNEQFF.

The V and J genes are TRBV5-1 and TRBJ1-6, with 8 bases matching TRBD1. After removal of 0 bases from V and 10 bases from J, the junction contained 6 bases not matched to a gene. Germline assignment: CDR1 SGHRS and CDR2 YFSETQ. This CDR3 is built from 15 residues. CDR3 residues: CASSLGANRGSPLHF. The CDR3 nucleotides are TGCGCCAGCAGCTTGGGGGCTAACAGGGGGTCACCCCTCCACTTT.

The chain couples TRBV27 to TRBJ1-5; 8 positions agree with TRBD1. V lost 5 bases and J lost 6; bases outside the gene matches: 9. This CDR3 spans 15 amino acids. Germline CDR1 and CDR2: MNHEY and SMNVEV (reference sequence). Here the CDR3 DNA reads TGTGCCAGCAGTCCCGGACAGGGACGATTTCAGCCCCAGCATTTT. Its protein is CASSPGQGRFQPQHF.

There are a few counts of this clone. The rearrangement uses TRBV19 and TRBJ1-2, with D possibly TRBD1 on 6 matching bases. The CDR3 sequence is 17 residues long. CDR1 and CDR2 (germline): LNHDA, SQIVND (reference sequence). The germline V and J ends were trimmed by 1 base and 2 bases, with 17 bases remaining between them. CDR3 DNA sequence: TGTGCCAGTAGTATAGCCCATCGGACAGCAGTGAACTATGGCTACACCTTC. This sequence encodes CASSIAHRTAVNYGYTF.

A few counts support this clone. The chain joins TRBV30 to TRBJ2-3; 11 bases fit TRBD1. Germline loops: CDR1 GTSNPN, CDR2 SVGIG (reference sequence). The CDR3 is made up of 14 amino acids. V shed 4 bases and J 5 bases; nucleotides not matched to a gene: 5. CDR3 protein: CAWTSGTGGDTQYF. CDR3 DNA sequence: TGTGCCTGGACCTCCGGGACAGGGGGAGATACGCAGTATTTT.

The chain employs TRBV19 and TRBJ1-6; TRBD1 might be the D (5 bases). Looked up from germline, CDR1 is LNHDA and CDR2 is SQIVND (reference sequence). This CDR3 comprises 15 residues. V was pared by 7 bases and J by 7 bases, with 17 bases between. The CDR3 spells CASTSSGGLNSPLHF. CDR3 sequence (DNA): TGTGCCAGTACCAGTTCGGGGGGATTAAATTCACCCCTCCACTTT. The variable domain in full, with the rest retrieved from reference TRBV19 and TRBJ1-6, is DGGITQSPKYLFRKEGQNVTLSCEQNLNHDAMYWYRQDPGQGLRLIYYSQIVNDFQKGDIAEGYSVSREKKESFPLTVTSAQKNPTAFYLCASTSSGGLNSPLHFGNGTRLTVT.

Details on this clone: One end of the junction varies from germline; a read error may be responsible. The genes are TRBV7-9 and TRBJ2-6; 9 nucleotides agree with TRBD1. The CDR3 consists of 17 residues. Germline values: CDR1 SEHNR, CDR2 FQNEAQ (reference sequence). CDR3 DNA: TGTTCCAGCACCACCGGGACAGGGCGACATGGGGCCAACGTCCTGACTTTC. Protein product: CSSTTGTGRHGANVLTF.

The chain joins TRBV7-2 to TRBJ2-5, with D tentatively TRBD2 (5 bases). The CDR3 length is 13 residues. CDR1 and CDR2 (germline): SGHTA, FQGNSA. V was trimmed by 2 bases and J by 6 bases, leaving 10 bases between them. In nucleotides, the CDR3 is TGTGCCAGCAGCTTACAACCGGGGAAGACCCAGTACTTC. Amino acids: CASSLQPGKTQYF. Supplemented by reference TRBV7-2 and TRBJ2-5, the full variable domain reads GAGVSQSPSNKVTEKGKDVELRCDPISGHTALYWYRQSLGQGLEFLIYFQGNSAPDKSGLPSDRFSAERTGGSVSTLTIQRTQQEDSAVYLCASSLQPGKTQYFGPGTRLLVL.

This sequence joins TRBV28 and TRBJ1-2; possibly TRBD1 for D (6 bases). V was shortened by 3 bases and J by 5 bases, with 16 bases between the two germline ends. The germline CDR1 and CDR2 sequences are MDHEN and SYDVKM. The CDR3 totals 15 residues. The CDR3: CASSFRSGGWYGYTF. The CDR3 nucleotides read TGTGCCAGCAGTTTCCGATCGGGGGGCTGGTATGGCTACACCTTC.

CDR3 residues: CASSPRGLTGDEQYF. In nucleotides, the CDR3 is TGTGCCAGCAGCCCCCGAGGCTTAACGGGGGACGAGCAGTACTTC. J is TRBJ2-7 and V is TRBV7-8; possible D gene TRBD2, 6 bases. The CDR3 has 15 residues. The V and J ends lost 5 bases and 5 bases respectively, with 19 bases between them. The germline CDR1 and CDR2 sequences are SGHVS and FQNEAQ.

The chain joins TRBV11-3 to TRBJ2-5, with 9 bases matching TRBD1. The V and J ends lost 8 bases and 5 bases, in that order; junction bases with no gene match: 6. The CDR3 has 13 amino acids. Germline-derived CDR1 and CDR2 are SGHNT and YENEEA. Written as DNA, the CDR3 is TGTGCCAGCGGATTACAGGGGGCTGAGACCCAGTACTTC. Translation: CASGLQGAETQYF.

The chain joins TRBV28 to TRBJ1-2; 9 nucleotides align to TRBD1. This CDR3 has 14 residues. Germline CDR1 is MDHEN and CDR2 is SYDVKM. V lost 1 base and J lost 8; bases outside the gene matches: 5. The CDR3 coding sequence is TGTGCCAGCAGTTTATACACAGGGGGCAAGGGCTACACCTTC. This codes for CASSLYTGGKGYTF.

V and J are TRBV6-5 and TRBJ2-1; maybe TRBD2 (5 bases). This CDR3 comprises 16 residues. The ends were cut back, 0 bases at V and 0 bases at J, with 9 bases in the middle. Germline CDR1 reads MNHEY; CDR2 reads SVGAGI. CDR3 sequence reads: CASSYSTGFSYNEQFF. CDR3 DNA: TGTGCCAGCAGTTACTCGACGGGGTTCTCCTACAATGAGCAGTTCTTC.